This T cell receptor beta chain is drawn from a study of early T cells in non-severe SARS-CoV-2 infection. There are a few counts of this clonotype. TCRdb re-analysed the 5' RACE reads in MiXCR, keeping a single row per CDR3 protein. Found here are under 85,000 distinct CDR3 sequences, approximately 10% of them singletons; the top ten hold about 6%. Germline CDR1 reads SGHVS; CDR2 reads FNYEAQ. J lost 7 bases, V lost 4 bases, and 12 bases had no gene match. The CDR3 is 16 amino acids. The TCR was taken from an adult who was a healthcare worker with PCR-confirmed SARS-CoV-2 infection or an uninfected control (not recorded which). The sequencing here drew on whole blood, taken at baseline. The chain has TRBV7-6 and TRBJ2-5; 10 bases fit TRBD2. The CDR3 coding sequence is TGTGCCAGCAGCTGGCAGCGGGGGGGACCTTATGGGACCCAGTACTTC. This sequence encodes CASSWQRGGPYGTQYF.